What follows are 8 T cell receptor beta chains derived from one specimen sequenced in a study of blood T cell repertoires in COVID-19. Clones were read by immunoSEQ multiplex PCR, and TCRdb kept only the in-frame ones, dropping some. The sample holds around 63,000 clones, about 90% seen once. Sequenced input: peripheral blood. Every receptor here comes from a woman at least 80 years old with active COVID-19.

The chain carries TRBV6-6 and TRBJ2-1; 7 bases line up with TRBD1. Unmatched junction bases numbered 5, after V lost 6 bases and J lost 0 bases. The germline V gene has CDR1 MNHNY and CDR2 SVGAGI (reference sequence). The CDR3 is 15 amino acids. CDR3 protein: CASSQQGSSYNEQFF. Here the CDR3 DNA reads TGTGCCAGCAGCCAACAGGGGAGCTCCTACAATGAGCAGTTCTTC.

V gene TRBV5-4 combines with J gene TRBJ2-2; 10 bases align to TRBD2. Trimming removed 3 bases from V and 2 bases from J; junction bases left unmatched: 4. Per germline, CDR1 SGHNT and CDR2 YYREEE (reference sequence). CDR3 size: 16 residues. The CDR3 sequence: CASSYKRGGNTGELFF. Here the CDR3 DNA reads TGTGCCAGCAGCTACAAGCGGGGGGGAAACACCGGGGAGCTGTTTTTT.

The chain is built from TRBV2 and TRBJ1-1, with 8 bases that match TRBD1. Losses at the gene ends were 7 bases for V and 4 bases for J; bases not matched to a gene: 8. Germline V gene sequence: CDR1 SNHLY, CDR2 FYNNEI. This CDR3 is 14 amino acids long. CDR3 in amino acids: CASTRQGRGTEAFF. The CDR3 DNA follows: TGTGCCAGCACCCGACAGGGGCGCGGCACTGAAGCTTTCTTT.

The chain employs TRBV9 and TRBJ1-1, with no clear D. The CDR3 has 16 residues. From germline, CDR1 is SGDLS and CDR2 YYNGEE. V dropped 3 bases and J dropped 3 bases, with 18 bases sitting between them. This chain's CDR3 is CASSGKLGRGDTEAFF. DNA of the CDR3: TGTGCCAGCAGCGGGAAACTTGGACGGGGTGACACTGAAGCTTTCTTT.

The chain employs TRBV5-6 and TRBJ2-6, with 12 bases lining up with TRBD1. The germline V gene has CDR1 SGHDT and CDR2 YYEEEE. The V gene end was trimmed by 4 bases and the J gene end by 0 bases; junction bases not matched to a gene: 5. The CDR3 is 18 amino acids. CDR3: CASSRDRGPHSGANVLTF. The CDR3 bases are TGTGCCAGCAGCCGGGACAGGGGGCCTCACTCTGGGGCCAACGTCCTGACTTTC.

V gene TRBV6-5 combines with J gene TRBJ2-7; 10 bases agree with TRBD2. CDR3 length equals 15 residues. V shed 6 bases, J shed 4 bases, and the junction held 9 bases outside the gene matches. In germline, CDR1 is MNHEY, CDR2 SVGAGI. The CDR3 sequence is CASRSSSGGPYEQYF. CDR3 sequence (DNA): TGTGCCAGCAGGTCGTCTAGCGGGGGACCTTACGAGCAGTACTTC.

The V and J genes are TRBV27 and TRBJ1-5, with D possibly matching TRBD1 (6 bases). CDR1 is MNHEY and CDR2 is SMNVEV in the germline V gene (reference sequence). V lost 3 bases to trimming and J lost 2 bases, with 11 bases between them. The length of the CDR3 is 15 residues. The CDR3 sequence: CASSFWGQGNQPQHF. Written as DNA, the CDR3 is TGTGCCAGCAGTTTTTGGGGGCAGGGCAATCAGCCCCAGCATTTT.

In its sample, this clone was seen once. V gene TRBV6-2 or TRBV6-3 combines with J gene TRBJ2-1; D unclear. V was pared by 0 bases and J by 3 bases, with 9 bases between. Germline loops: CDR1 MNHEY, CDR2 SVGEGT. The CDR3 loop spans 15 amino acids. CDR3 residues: CASSYSNPSYNEQFF. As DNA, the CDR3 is TGTGCCAGCAGTTACTCGAACCCCAGCTACAATGAGCAGTTCTTC.